This T cell receptor beta chain was captured by sequencing in a study of cytomegalovirus exposure and HLA in healthy donors (dated by TCRdb to the late 2010s). About the investigation overall: An earlier analysis of 587 of the donors reported 276 Gb of sequence data and roughly 120 million unique TCR beta sequences obtained from around 190 million T cells. Along with the roughly 700-subject first cohort, a separate validation cohort of 120 different subjects was used. Of the 300 to 400 genotyped donors, about 80% fell in the genetic ancestry cluster associated with self-reported Caucasian donors. The aim of the study was to test whether cataloging public T cell receptors could identify signatures of past pathogen exposure. All discovery cohort repertoires had been generated using a single sequencing platform. HLA typing covered class I and class II loci at four-digit resolution. In a later genetic analysis, genome-wide SNP genotypes for about three fifths of the 666 donors were used, and that subset was treated as a discovery cohort. A few DR-DQ haplotypes were handled as single units for association and clustering because linkage in the cohort was strong. To study patterns of TCR occurrence, a later analysis re-analyzed previously published TCR beta repertoires from 550 to 800 donors and added high-resolution HLA genotyping. Roughly 300 gigabases of sequencing data and 70 million to 100 million unique TCR sequences were included in an early release covering about 600 HLA-typed donors. Typing coverage varied by locus: roughly 629-640 donors for A, B, C, DRB1 and DQB1; approximately 520 for DQA1; 606 for DPA1; 450 to 480 for DPB1. On average, roughly 240,000 unique TCR beta nucleotide sequences were sequenced per donor among about 400 genotyped donors of the cohort, with roughly 20% of those sequences being non-productive. Using immunosequencing, the study profiled T cell repertoires from some 670 subjects and related those repertoires to cytomegalovirus serostatus. An earlier analysis of fewer than 750 of the donors used high-throughput TCR beta sequencing to judge whether each TCR beta V gene segment behaved as functional or pseudogenic. The study combined high-throughput TCR immunosequencing, statistical association of individual TCRs with disease status, and machine learning to predict cytomegalovirus infection status. Donor age, sex, ethnicity and CMV serostatus were collected together with the repertoire data. Rather than using new phenotypic data, the later analysis identified candidate immune exposures from TCR beta sequences and from how often those sequences occurred across donors.

Libraries were prepared through the immunoSEQ multiplex PCR assay. The multiplex PCR relied on a mix of 60 forward primers for TCR Vbeta segments and 13 reverse primers for TCR Jbeta segments. The CDR3 region of rearranged TCR beta genes was amplified from genomic DNA by a multiplex PCR assay. The Illumina HiSeq System was used to sequence the amplified TCR beta libraries as 87-base-pair reads. On the study's bioinformatics: In a later analysis, roughly 80 million unique TCR beta chains were counted across the 666 repertoires, and roughly 11 million of these chains were shared by at least two donors. A nearest-neighbor algorithm error-corrected the raw reads and collapsed the reads into unique sequences, merging closely related sequences to remove PCR and sequencing errors. V, D and J gene segments were assigned by aligning CDR3 sequences to IMGT reference sequences. For a sequence to be retained, a match of at least six nucleotides was required to both a V gene segment and a J gene segment. Rearrangements were called productive when the CDR3 lacked stop codons and stayed in frame with V and J; all others were non-productive. Following IMGT convention, CDR3 was defined as the stretch from the second conserved V-encoded cysteine up to the conserved J-encoded phenylalanine. The earlier analysis of approximately 500 of the donors excluded sequences that lacked an unambiguous match to a single V gene segment. In an earlier analysis of roughly 600 of the donors, a V segment was called functional when productive rearrangements were above 56.7%, and segregating when the standard deviation between donors exceeded 5%. A statistical classification framework was developed to diagnose cytomegalovirus status using the catalog of TCR beta chain sequences. A later analysis assigned V and J genes by comparing TCR nucleotide sequences with IMGT/GENE-DB human TR gene sequences. Using the TCRdist pipeline, a later analysis assigned CDR3 sequences along with most-parsimonious VDJ recombination scenarios. In a later analysis, each TCR beta chain was defined by its CDR3 amino acid sequence together with its V-gene family, and reads without a unique V-gene family were excluded. To address suspected cross-contamination and a sequencing artifact, a later analysis removed 592 highly shared, low-generation-probability nucleotide sequences. In a later analysis, a clonal expansion index was calculated for each public chain from normalized within-repertoire ranks of inferred template counts. In a later analysis, generation probabilities were computed with a VDJ recombination model fitted to out-of-frame rearrangements, and the resulting probabilities were checked against IGoR. In a later analysis, hypergeometric tests were used to score TCR-TCR, TCR-HLA and TCR-CMV co-occurrence, with a repertoire-size bias correction applied to TCR pairs. In a later analysis, false discovery rates were estimated by permuting HLA or CMV assignments 20 times. In a later analysis, co-occurring TCRs were grouped using DBSCAN, with TCRdist sequence similarity added in when clustering inside HLA-allele-positive subsets. Repertoires with fewer than 30,000 or more than 120,000 public chains, plus five repertoires with anomalous nucleotide sharing, were excluded from co-occurrence clustering. TCRdb's version of the immuneACCESS table is confined to in-frame rearrangements and falls short of the full clone set. An unresolved V gene accounts for under half of the shortfall where checked; the remainder is of unknown origin. The DNA was the basis for D and trimming; V, J and clone size are from that table. Counted in this sample were about 160,000 clones; 60% to 80% of them appeared once. 1.4% of the sample comes from the top ten.

The cohort consisted of some 730 healthy bone marrow donors. At the time of sampling, every cohort member was nominally healthy, though immune exposures that went unrecorded were likely present. The donor tested CMV seronegative, placing the donor among the 350 or so seronegative members of the cohort. A peripheral blood sample was provided by each donor, and peripheral blood mononuclear cells were used for TCR beta sequencing. Genomic DNA was extracted from the blood cell samples with the Qiagen DNeasy Blood Extraction Kit. The V and J ends are trimmed by 0 bases and 7 bases, leaving 11 bases between them. The germline V gene specifies MNHEY as CDR1 and SVGAGI as CDR2. Spanning cysteine to phenylalanine, the CDR3 consists of 14 amino acids. The kept DNA is CDR3 alone, 42 bases in frame from the first base. What the research found in general, with its limitations: The authors suggested that the approach could potentially be extended to other disease states and immunological phenotypes. Linkage disequilibrium might explain the correlated functional status among segregating V segments, but an unknown experimental factor could not be excluded. Presence/absence analyses assumed roughly uniform sequencing depth across donors, an assumption that may not hold. Most CMV-associated TCR beta chains appeared to be HLA-restricted in a later analysis, and the HLA associations seemed to be driven largely by CMV exposure. Compared with equally common non-associated chains, HLA-associated TCR beta chains in a later analysis were more clonally expanded and had lower generation probabilities. Strong co-occurrence of HLA alleles, especially DR and DQ, made assigning TCR associations to individual alleles difficult. Some IMGT-functional V segments, including TRBV6-2 and TRBV6-3, could not be told apart with the 87-base-pair reads, so those segments were excluded. Several of the top co-occurrence clusters appeared to be linked to parvovirus B19, influenza, CMV and Epstein-Barr virus, according to a later analysis. A further reported finding was that TCR beta sequences accurately predicted the HLA-A and HLA-B alleles for most subjects in the first cohort. In both the original and validation cohorts, the classifier was reported to diagnose cytomegalovirus status with high specificity and sensitivity. Most TCR sequences were observed very rarely across donors, whereas some public TCRs were present in many individuals. According to a later analysis, TCR association rates differed among HLA loci, with DRB1 alleles showing the most associated TCRs and HLA-C alleles showing the fewest. A later genetic analysis associated a missense DCLRE1C variant with V-gene and J-gene trimming of TCR beta chains, and an independent cohort replicated the association. Three of the identified cytomegalovirus-associated TCR beta chains were confirmed in vitro to be specific for cytomegalovirus antigens. Because HLA typing was unavailable for some donors at each locus, only the typed subset was used in association tests. At a false discovery rate of 0.05, a later analysis linked approximately 18,000 TCR beta sequences to specific HLA alleles. For the cohort, immune exposure information was limited to CMV serostatus. A group of highly shared sequence variants was considered likely to be a technical artifact of the sequencing pipeline. The cohort was sequenced for TCR beta chains only, and without alpha or paired-chain data the features that could be detected were limited. Because counts were too low, seventeen rarely observed V segments, including chromosome 9 orphons, were excluded from the earlier analysis of under 650 of the donors. The study listed 164 TCR beta chains as associated with cytomegalovirus. A later genetic analysis reported fewer N-insertions in productive TCRs among donors in an Asian-associated ancestry cluster than the approximately 670-donor mean. Broadly in line with IMGT annotations, most TCR beta V segments showed up in productive rearrangements about 87% or about 30% of the time in an earlier analysis of 587 of the donors.

Notes on this clone: There is no known antigen for this receptor. No base-level quality is on record; no much larger clone is a single base apart.

This receptor was obtained from a male donor in good health and CMV-seronegative. Sequenced input: PBMCs. Recombination connected TRBV6-5 to TRBJ2-3; the best D guess is TRBD1, with 6 bases matching. The nucleotide sequence reads TGTGCCAGCAGTTACTCGAACCGGGACAATACGCAGTATTTT. Its amino acids are CASSYSNRDNTQYF.